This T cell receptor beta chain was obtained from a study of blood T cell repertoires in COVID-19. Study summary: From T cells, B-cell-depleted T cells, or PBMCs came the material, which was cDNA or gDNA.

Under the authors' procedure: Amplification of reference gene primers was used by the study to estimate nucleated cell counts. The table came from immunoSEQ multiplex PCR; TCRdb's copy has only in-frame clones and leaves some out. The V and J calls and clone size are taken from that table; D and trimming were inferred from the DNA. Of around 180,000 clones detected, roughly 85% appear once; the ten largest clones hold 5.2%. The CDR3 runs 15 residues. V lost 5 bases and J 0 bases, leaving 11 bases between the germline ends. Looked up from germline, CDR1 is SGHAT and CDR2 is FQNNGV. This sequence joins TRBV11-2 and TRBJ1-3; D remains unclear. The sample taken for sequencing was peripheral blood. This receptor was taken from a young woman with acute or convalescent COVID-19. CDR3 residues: CASSPGDSSGNTIYF. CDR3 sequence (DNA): TGTGCCAGCAGCCCGGGTGACTCCTCTGGAAACACCATATATTTT.